The 14 T cell receptor beta chains given below trace back to one sample, sequenced in a study of identical twins. Each CDR3 protein gets one entry after TCRdb re-called the 5' RACE reads with MiXCR. The sample has approximately 500,000 distinct CDR3 sequences, around 24% seen once; the top ten hold 2.9%. This sample also appeared in a second study, on T cells expressing NK-cell markers.

The sequenced sample was CD4+ T cells sorted from blood. These receptors were taken from a woman between 18 and 29 years old in good health.

This clonotype was recorded a few times. The J gene is TRBJ1-2, the V gene TRBV12-3 or TRBV12-4, with D possibly TRBD1 on 6 matching bases. V was shortened by 6 bases and J by 4 bases, with 21 bases between the two germline ends. The CDR3 is made up of 16 amino acids. In DNA form, the CDR3 reads TGTGCCAGCAGCCGCTCGGACAGCCGCGTGATCTATGGCTACACCTTC. The encoded protein is CASSRSDSRVIYGYTF.

A few counts support this clonotype. The chain is built from TRBV20-1 and TRBJ2-1; 9 bases map to TRBD2. The CDR3 has 17 residues. The germline CDR1 and CDR2 sequences are DFQATT and SNEGSKA (reference sequence). Unmatched junction bases numbered 10, after V lost 2 bases and J lost 2 bases. The CDR3 bases are TGCAGTGCTAGAACTGCGGGAGGGAGTTTTGCCTACAATGAGCAGTTCTTC. Translation: CSARTAGGSFAYNEQFF.

The chain links TRBV11-3 to TRBJ2-1; no reliable D call. The CDR3 has 13 residues. Germline V gene sequence: CDR1 SGHNT, CDR2 YENEEA. Between the trimmed V and J ends, which lost 2 bases and 10 bases, there was a span of 12 bases. CDR3 region: CASSLSRFGEQFF. The DNA of the CDR3 is TGTGCCAGCAGCTTAAGTAGGTTCGGCGAGCAGTTCTTC.

This clonotype was seen only a few times. The chain has TRBV5-1 and TRBJ2-7; 8 positions agree with TRBD2. CDR3 size: 18 residues. V lost 1 base, J lost 2 bases, and 14 bases stayed unmatched. CDR1 is SGHRS and CDR2 is YFSETQ in the germline V gene. In DNA form, the CDR3 reads TGCGCCAGCAGCTTGAGTCCCTCCACTAGCGGAGAGGCCTACGAGCAGTACTTC. Translating gives CASSLSPSTSGEAYEQYF.

This clonotype has more than one count but fewer than ten. V usage is TRBV3-1 and J usage is TRBJ2-7; tentative D call: TRBD1 (6 bases). From germline, CDR1 is LGHDT and CDR2 YNNKEL (reference sequence). Trimming stripped 11 bases from V and 6 bases from J, with 14 bases between. The CDR3 runs 11 residues. CDR3 DNA sequence: TGTGCCTCCGTGGGGACATCCGAGCAGTACTTC. As protein: CASVGTSEQYF.

This clonotype was found a few times. The chain employs TRBV7-8 and TRBJ1-5; D is ambiguous. The germline gives CDR1 SGHVS, CDR2 FQNEAQ. The CDR3 totals 15 residues. V dropped 2 bases and J dropped 4 bases, with 12 bases sitting between them. Here the CDR3 DNA reads TGTGCCAGCAGCTTAAAGAGAGCAGCGAATCAGCCCCAGCATTTT. It specifies CASSLKRAANQPQHF.

This clonotype has only a few counts. The chain recombines TRBV28 with TRBJ2-1; D possibly corresponds to TRBD2 (5 bases). Trimming shortened V by 6 bases and J by 8 bases, and 11 bases separated the two germline ends. This CDR3 contains 12 residues. Germline-derived CDR1 and CDR2 are MDHEN and SYDVKM. The CDR3 bases are TGTGCCAGCAGACCAACTAGATATGAGCAGTTCTTC. Its translation: CASRPTRYEQFF.

The rearrangement joins TRBV6-6 to TRBJ2-7; 10 bases fit TRBD1. CDR1 and CDR2 from the germline V gene are MNHNY and SVGAGI (reference sequence). The CDR3 consists of 13 residues. The junction had 1 base not matched to a gene; V was cut back by 8 bases and J by 0 bases. The CDR3, as DNA: TGTGCCAGCGGACAGGGGGACTCCTACGAGCAGTACTTC. Amino acids: CASGQGDSYEQYF.

This clonotype was seen a few times. This chain connects TRBV27 to TRBJ2-7; D ambiguous. From germline, CDR1 is MNHEY and CDR2 SMNVEV (reference sequence). The CDR3 covers 13 residues. V gave up 3 bases and J gave up 0 bases, with 6 bases separating them. This CDR3 reads CASSFLDSYEQYF. The CDR3 DNA reads TGTGCCAGCAGTTTCCTCGACTCCTACGAGCAGTACTTC.

This clonotype occurred a few times. As DNA, the CDR3 is TGTGCCAGCAGCCAAGATCTTGGGACAGGTCCTACTAACTATGGCTACACCTTC. Its translation is CASSQDLGTGPTNYGYTF. This sequence joins TRBV3-1 and TRBJ1-2, with 8 bases that match TRBD1. The J segment lost 0 bases and the V segment lost 0 bases, leaving 9 bases of the junction unmatched. Germline V gives CDR1 LGHDT, CDR2 YNNKEL (reference sequence). This CDR3 is built from 18 residues.

The gene calls are TRBV5-1 and TRBJ2-7; 10 nucleotides align to TRBD1. The CDR3 runs to 16 residues. The V and J ends lost 4 bases and 6 bases, in that order; junction bases with no gene match: 13. Looked up from germline, CDR1 is SGHRS and CDR2 is YFSETQ. DNA of the CDR3: TGCGCCAGCAGCCAGAAGACAGGGGGCGCAGATTCCGAGCAGTACTTC. Protein: CASSQKTGGADSEQYF.

This clonotype was counted only a few times. As DNA, the CDR3 is TGTGCCAGCAGTAGGACAGGGGTACCCTACGAGCAGTACTTC. This sequence encodes CASSRTGVPYEQYF. V gene TRBV6-1 combines with J gene TRBJ2-7, with 9 bases fitting TRBD1. The length of the CDR3 is 14 residues. Germline values: CDR1 MNHNS, CDR2 SASEGT. V lost 5 bases to trimming and J lost 2 bases; unmatched junction nucleotides: 4.

CDR3 region: CSASGLAGGLSTDTQYF. The DNA for the CDR3 is TGCAGTGCTAGTGGGCTAGCGGGGGGGCTAAGCACAGATACGCAGTATTTT. This chain joins TRBV20-1 and TRBJ2-3, with 12 bases fitting TRBD2. The length of the CDR3 is 17 residues. V gave up 3 bases and J gave up 0 bases; unmatched junction bases: 7. Germline values: CDR1 DFQATT, CDR2 SNEGSKA (reference sequence).

The chain joins TRBV12-3 or TRBV12-4 to TRBJ2-7; possibly TRBD1 or TRBD2 for D (6 bases each). V was trimmed by 8 bases and J by 0 bases, leaving 14 bases between them. This CDR3 comprises 14 residues. In nucleotides, the CDR3 is TGTGCCAGCGCTCGGGGGCTTAGCTCCTACGAGCAGTACTTC. As protein: CASARGLSSYEQYF.